These 20 T cell receptor beta chains came from one sample sequenced in a study of Tregs in tolerant kidney transplant recipients. The nonmyeloablative bone marrow transplants came from related graft donors, with transient mixed chimerism. Method: immunoSEQ multiplex PCR; TCRdb's copy keeps in-frame clones and lacks some. The sample features thousands of clones, with 5.5% to 6.5% in its top ten. This specimen was CD4+ T cells from blood (PBMCs), taken 6 months after the transplant. Receptors originate from a human patient who received a combined kidney and bone marrow transplant. Some T cells here may be from the graft donor.

As regards this clone: The read halts 3 residues ahead of the CDR3 end, with the missing end drawn from the germline J gene. The chain links TRBV20-1 to TRBJ1-1; D call uncertain. The ends were cut back, 0 bases at V and 6 bases at J, with 8 bases in the middle. Germline-derived CDR1 and CDR2 are DFQATT and SNEGSKA (reference sequence). This CDR3 has 12 residues. CDR3 residues: CSARDRAPEAFF. CDR3 DNA, as far as it was read: TGCAGTGCTAGAGATCGAGCCCCTGAA.

Of note for this clone: The missing CDR3 end, 3 residues past where the read stops, is filled in from the germline J gene. The chain has TRBV18 and TRBJ2-5, with TRBD1 matching 7 bases. This CDR3 comprises 13 residues. Germline V gene lookup returns CDR1 KGHSH and CDR2 LQKENI. Unmatched junction bases numbered 0, after V lost 3 bases and J lost 2 bases. The CDR3 reads CASSPRGQETQYF. The covered CDR3 bases are TGTGCCAGCTCACCCAGGGGGCAAGAGACC.

Details on this clone: Read data end 3 residues before the CDR3 end; the end is taken from the germline J gene. The V and J genes are TRBV4-1 and TRBJ2-1, with D perhaps assigned TRBD1 or TRBD2 (6 bases each). Germline V gene sequence: CDR1 MGHRA, CDR2 YSYEKL. V lost 2 bases, J lost 9 bases, and 17 bases lay in between. The CDR3 runs to 15 residues. The DNA read from the CDR3 is TGCGCCAGCAGCCAAATAAGAGGAGGGGGTGGTGAG. The encoded protein is CASSQIRGGGGE. The full CDR3 protein is CASSQIRGGGGEQFF.

Points on this clone: The read gets to within 3 residues of the CDR3 end, and the germline J gene fills in the rest. This chain joins TRBV5-1 and TRBJ2-2; 7 bases match TRBD1. CDR3 length equals 15 residues. V trimming: 1 base; J trimming: 8 bases; junction bases outside the gene matches: 8. Germline values: CDR1 SGHRS, CDR2 YFSETQ. The CDR3 protein is CASSLTGVGTGELFF. The covered CDR3 bases are TGCGCCAGCAGCTTGACAGGGGTAGGGACGGGGGAG.

With respect to this clone: The read finishes 3 residues shy of the CDR3 end, and the germline J gene is used to complete it. The chain combines TRBV2 with TRBJ2-7, with D perhaps matching TRBD2 (6 bases). Looked up from germline, CDR1 is SNHLY and CDR2 is FYNNEI. CDR3 size: 16 residues. Trimming cost V 6 bases and J 4 bases, with 22 bases left between them. CDR3 DNA, as far as it was read: TGTGCCAGCAGATCCGGGGGACCTCGTCCACGGTACGAG. Translation: CASRSGGPRPRYE. Given in full, the CDR3 is CASRSGGPRPRYEQYF.

Comments on this clone: The read is 3 residues too short to cover the CDR3 end, so that end is filled in from the germline J gene. The V gene is TRBV4-1, the J gene TRBJ1-4, with TRBD1 as a possible D gene (5 bases). This CDR3 has 15 residues. CDR1 MGHRA and CDR2 YSYEKL come from the germline V gene. V gave up 2 bases and J gave up 4 bases, with 11 bases separating them. The CDR3 spells CASSQTEGRNEKLFF. The CDR3 DNA, read in part, is TGCGCCAGCAGCCAAACAGAGGGGCGTAATGAAAAA.

Worth noting for this clone: Read coverage stops 3 residues before the CDR3 terminus; the germline J gene supplies the remainder. This chain connects TRBV18 to TRBJ2-1; 7 bases fit TRBD1. V shed 3 bases, J shed 2 bases, and the junction held 7 bases outside the gene matches. Germline CDR1 is KGHSH and CDR2 is LQKENI. The CDR3 consists of 16 residues. The covered CDR3 bases are TGTGCCAGCTCACCCTTTGGGACAGAAACCTACAATGAG. It specifies CASSPFGTETYNE. The entire CDR3 reads CASSPFGTETYNEQFF.

This clone is medium-sized by frequency. The CDR3 end falls 3 residues outside the read, so it is completed with the germline J gene. This rearrangement joins TRBV5-8 to TRBJ2-1; D gene uncertain. The V end lost 0 bases, the J end lost 9 bases, and 10 bases lay between the germline ends. Germline loops: CDR1 SGHTS, CDR2 YDEGEE. This CDR3 comprises 13 residues. Partial CDR3 DNA: TGTGCCAGCAGCTTGGAAAGGGTGGCTGAG. Amino acid sequence: CASSLERVAE. The entire CDR3 protein is CASSLERVAEQFF.

A note on this clone: Coverage ceases 3 residues before the CDR3 finishes, and the germline J gene fills in the end. The chain recombines TRBV5-4 with TRBJ1-6, with TRBD1 matching 7 bases. The CDR3 consists of 15 residues. V trimming: 0 bases; J trimming: 7 bases; junction bases outside the gene matches: 4. In germline, CDR1 is SGHNT, CDR2 YYREEE (reference sequence). CDR3 DNA, as far as it was read: TGTGCCAGCAGCTTGGGGGACAGTACCAATTCACCC. Protein product: CASSLGDSTNSP. The whole CDR3 protein reads CASSLGDSTNSPLHF.

In regard to this clone: Sequencing ends 3 residues short of the CDR3 end; the germline J gene provides the rest. This sequence joins TRBV20-1 and TRBJ1-2; 8 nucleotides align to TRBD1. The CDR3 has 15 residues. Germline CDR1 and CDR2: DFQATT and SNEGSKA (reference sequence). The CDR3 is CSARTGTGGLRGYTF. Incomplete CDR3 DNA: TGCAGTGCTAGAACAGGGACAGGCGGTCTTAGGGGC.

Note on this clone: The CDR3 is cut off 3 residues early in the read; its end comes from the germline J gene. The J gene is TRBJ2-5, the V gene TRBV14, with no clear D. This CDR3 spans 14 amino acids. Germline V CDR1 and CDR2: SGHDN, FVKESK. Trimming cost V 3 bases and J 4 bases, with 12 bases left between them. The covered CDR3 bases are TGTGCCAGCAGCCAGGGCAGGAAGGGAGAGACC. Protein: CASSQGRKGET. The full CDR3 reads CASSQGRKGETQYF.

Worth noting for this clone: With the read ending 3 residues before the CDR3 end, the germline J gene is used to fill in that end. The chain carries TRBV15 and TRBJ2-7; D is possibly TRBD1 or TRBD2 (5 bases each). This CDR3 spans 15 amino acids. Trimming cost V 4 bases and J 5 bases, with 18 bases left between them. From germline, CDR1 is LNHNV and CDR2 YYDKDF (reference sequence). CDR3 bases read: TGTGCCACCAGCATAAATCCGAGGGGAGATGACGAG. Residues: CATSINPRGDDE. The complete CDR3 protein is CATSINPRGDDEQYF. Drawing the rest from reference TRBV15 and TRBJ2-7, the complete variable domain is DAMVIQNPRYQVTQFGKPVTLSCSQTLNHNVMYWYQQKSSQAPKLLFHYYDKDFNNEADTPDNFQSRRPNTSFCFLDIRSPGLGDTAMYLCATSINPRGDDEQYFGPGTRLTVT.

About this clone itself: The read ends 3 residues before the CDR3 terminus; that terminus is restored from the germline J gene. This chain connects TRBV11-2 to TRBJ2-5; D is perhaps TRBD1 (5 bases). This CDR3 comprises 15 residues. The germline V gene encodes CDR1 SGHAT and CDR2 FQNNGV. Trimming shortened V by 1 base and J by 1 base, and 10 bases separated the two germline ends. The CDR3 region is CASSLGGRAQETQYF. Incomplete CDR3 DNA: TGTGCCAGCAGCTTAGGGGGCAGGGCCCAAGAGACC.

As concerns this clone: The read finishes 3 residues shy of the CDR3 end, and the germline J gene is used to complete it. The rearrangement joins TRBV7-2 to TRBJ2-5, with D tentatively TRBD1 (6 bases). CDR1 and CDR2 (germline): SGHTA, FQGNSA. The CDR3 consists of 15 residues. V was trimmed by 5 bases and J by 0 bases, leaving 13 bases between them. The CDR3 DNA, read in part, is TGTGCCAGCAGCACCCAAACAGGGTACCAAGAGACC. The encoded protein is CASSTQTGYQET. The whole CDR3 is CASSTQTGYQETQYF.

Concerning this clone itself: At one boundary the junction diverges from the germline segment, which might be a read error. The read comes to an end 3 residues before the CDR3 does, leaving the germline J gene to fill in the end. The chain has TRBV4-2 and TRBJ1-4; D is possibly TRBD1 (5 bases). Germline V gives CDR1 LGHNA, CDR2 YNFKEQ. The CDR3 is 15 residues long. CDR3 sequence: CASSQLRAVDEKLFF. The sequenced CDR3 bases are TGCGCCAGCAGCCAACTCAGGGCCGTCGATGAAAAA.

As regards this clone: The CDR3 is cut off 3 residues early in the read; its end comes from the germline J gene. The chain links TRBV6-4 to TRBJ1-2, with a tentative D call TRBD1 (5 bases). CDR1 MRHNA and CDR2 SNTAGT come from the germline V gene. The CDR3 consists of 12 residues. V was shortened by 7 bases and J by 6 bases, with 12 bases between the two germline ends. CDR3 protein: CASTNQGNGYTF. CDR3 bases read: TGTGCCAGCACTAACCAGGGTAATGGC.

By frequency, this clone is medium-sized. The CDR3 end is not reached by the read, which stops 3 residues before it; the germline J gene fills it in. The chain combines TRBV5-1 with TRBJ2-5; 9 nucleotides line up with TRBD1. The CDR3 has 15 residues. Germline assignment: CDR1 SGHRS and CDR2 YFSETQ. The trim removed 0 bases at V and 5 bases at J, leaving 5 bases unmatched. This chain's CDR3 is CASSLATGGAETQYF. CDR3 DNA (partial): TGCGCCAGCAGCTTGGCAACAGGGGGCGCGGAGACC.

This clone is classed as medium-sized by frequency. The read gets to within 3 residues of the CDR3 end, and the germline J gene fills in the rest. The chain is built from TRBV5-1 and TRBJ1-3; 7 nucleotides align to TRBD1. CDR3 length equals 14 residues. CDR1 is SGHRS and CDR2 is YFSETQ in the germline V gene. V was clipped by 3 bases and J by 1 base; unmatched bases: 1. CDR3: CASSSGQSGNTIYF. The sequenced CDR3 bases are TGCGCCAGCAGCTCGGGACAGTCTGGAAACACC.

As concerns this clone: The read finishes 3 residues shy of the CDR3 end, and the germline J gene is used to complete it. This chain links TRBV5-1 with TRBJ2-7; TRBD2 matches 11 bases. This CDR3 is 14 amino acids long. Germline lookup yields CDR1 SGHRS and CDR2 YFSETQ. J was trimmed by 2 bases and V by 3 bases; bases with no gene match: 1. CDR3 DNA (partial): TGCGCCAGCAGCTATAGCGGGGGGGCCTACGAG. Translating it yields CASSYSGGAYE. The full CDR3 reads CASSYSGGAYEQYF. Complete variable domain (other parts from reference TRBV5-1 and TRBJ2-7): KAGVTQTPRYLIKTRGQQVTLSCSPISGHRSVSWYQQTPGQGLQFLFEYFSETQRNKGNFPGRFSGRQFSNSRSEMNVSTLELGDSALYLCASSYSGGAYEQYFGPGTRLTVT.

For this clone: The sequenced fragment ends 3 residues before the CDR3 boundary, so the rest is inferred from the germline J gene. The J gene is TRBJ2-7, the V gene TRBV2; D unclear. The CDR3 length is 15 residues. Germline loops: CDR1 SNHLY, CDR2 FYNNEI. V lost 7 bases and J 1 base, leaving 17 bases between the germline ends. The covered CDR3 bases are TGTGCCAGCACCCCTTCCAGCGTAGGTTCCTACGAG. Translating it yields CASTPSSVGSYE. In full, the CDR3 is CASTPSSVGSYEQYF. Complete variable domain (other parts from reference TRBV2 and TRBJ2-7): EPEVTQTPSHQVTQMGQEVILRCVPISNHLYFYWYRQILGQKVEFLVSFYNNEISEKSEIFDDQFSVERPDGSNFTLKIRSTKLEDSAMYFCASTPSSVGSYEQYFGPGTRLTVT.